This T cell receptor (beta chain) was captured by sequencing in a study of blood T cell repertoires in COVID-19. Across the whole study: T cells, B-cell-depleted T cells, or PBMCs supplied cDNA or gDNA.

Germline V CDR1 and CDR2: LNHDA, SQIVND (reference sequence). The CDR3 spans 17 residues. Per the study methods: Estimation of nucleated cell counts was performed using reference gene primer amplification. This table comes from immunoSEQ multiplex PCR, and its TCRdb copy is limited to in-frame clones, with some not included. The D gene and trimming were derived from the DNA, and the V and J assignments and clone size from that table. Of about 250,000 clones in the sample, 65% to 90% were seen once. The participants were between roughly 18 and 90 years old and came from under 25 US areas. Participant-reported clinical history was the basis for cohort assignment. A remark on this clone: The junction and the germline gene differ at one end; a read error may be behind it.

The V and J genes are TRBV19 and TRBJ1-1, with 8 bases lining up with TRBD1. The sequencing sample was made of PBMCs or T cells enriched from blood (not recorded which). This TCR derives from a woman aged 50 to 60 with acute COVID-19. CDR3 sequence reads: CASGMGQVVNLNTEAFF. The CDR3 bases are TGTGCCAGTGGTATGGGACAGGTAGTAAACTTGAACACTGAAGCTTTCTTT.